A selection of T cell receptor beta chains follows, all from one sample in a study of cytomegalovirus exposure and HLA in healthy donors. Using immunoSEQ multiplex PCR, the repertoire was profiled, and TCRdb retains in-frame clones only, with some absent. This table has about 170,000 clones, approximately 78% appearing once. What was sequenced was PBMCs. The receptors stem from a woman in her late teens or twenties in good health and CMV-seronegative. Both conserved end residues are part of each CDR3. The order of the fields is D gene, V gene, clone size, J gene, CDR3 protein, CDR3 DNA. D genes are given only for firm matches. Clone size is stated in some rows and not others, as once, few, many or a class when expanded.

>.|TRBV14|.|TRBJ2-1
CASSQVGTGAYNEQFF
TGTGCCAGCAGCCAAGTTGGGACGGGAGCCTACAATGAGCAGTTCTTC
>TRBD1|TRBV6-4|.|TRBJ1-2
CASSLGQVKIF
TGTGCCAGCAGCCTTGGACAGGTTAAGATTTTT
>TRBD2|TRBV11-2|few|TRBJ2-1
CASSPGTSGTHEQFF
TGTGCCAGCAGCCCCGGGACTAGCGGGACGCATGAGCAGTTCTTC
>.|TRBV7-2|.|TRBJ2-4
CASSLPGKNIQYF
TGTGCCAGCAGCTTACCGGGGAAAAACATTCAGTACTTC
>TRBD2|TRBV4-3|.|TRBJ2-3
CASSQESSGEGLTDTQYF
TGCGCCAGCAGCCAAGAGTCGTCGGGGGAGGGGCTCACAGATACGCAGTATTTT
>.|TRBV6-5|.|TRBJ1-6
CASSYSLYPRSPLHF
TGTGCCAGCAGTTACTCCCTCTACCCTCGCTCACCCCTCCACTTT
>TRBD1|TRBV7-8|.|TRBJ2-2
CASSFRDRGTTGELFF
TGTGCCAGCAGCTTCCGGGACAGGGGGACCACCGGGGAGCTGTTTTTT
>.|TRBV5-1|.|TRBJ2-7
CASSKGAGGSYEQYF
TGCGCCAGCAGTAAGGGGGCGGGAGGCTCCTACGAGCAGTACTTC
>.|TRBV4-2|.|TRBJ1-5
CASSQEGGNSNQPQHF
TGTGCCAGCAGCCAAGAGGGAGGGAATAGCAATCAGCCCCAGCATTTT
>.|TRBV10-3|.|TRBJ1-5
CAISDVQGGDQPQHF
TGTGCCATCAGTGACGTACAAGGCGGTGATCAGCCCCAGCATTTT
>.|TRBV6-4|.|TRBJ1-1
CASSERGNTEAFF
TGTGCCAGCAGCGAACGGGGGAACACTGAAGCTTTCTTT